This TCR beta chain was observed in a study of shared clonotypes between healthy human individuals. Splitting of CD4+ cells produced CD45RA+ naive and CD45RA-negative memory subsets. Germline CDR1 is SEHNR and CDR2 is FQNEAQ (reference sequence). V was shortened by 5 bases and J by 7 bases, with 14 bases between the two germline ends. CDR3 length: 13 residues. General study results and limits: Of the naive CD4 clonotypes, approximately 5% were shared across several donors.

There are a few counts of this clone. Its antigen is still unknown. Measured with immunoSEQ multiplex PCR; TCRdb has only the in-frame clones, and not every one. The table records fewer than 400,000 clones, over 65% of them present only once. This receptor was identified in a man aged 30 to 45 in good health. Sequenced sample: memory CD4+ T cells sorted from blood. Noted subset: CD45RA-negative fraction. The gene calls are TRBV7-9 and TRBJ1-2; D is perhaps TRBD1 (5 bases). DNA of the CDR3: TGTGCCAGCAGCGTGATACAGGAGGGTGGCTACACCTTC. This gives the protein CASSVIQEGGYTF. The entire variable domain, with the rest obtained from reference TRBV7-9 and TRBJ1-2, is as follows: DTGVSQNPRHKITKRGQNVTFRCDPISEHNRLYWYRQTLGQGPEFLTYFQNEAQLEKSRLLSDRFSAERPKGSFSTLEIQRTEQGDSAMYLCASSVIQEGGYTFGSGTRLTVV.